These 5 T cell receptor beta chains came from one sample sequenced in a study of Ad26.COV2.S vaccination and SARS-CoV-2 variants. Libraries were prepared by immunoSEQ multiplex PCR; TCRdb keeps only in-frame clonotypes and omits some of them. The table lists 440,000 or so clones, about 90% of them singletons. Sample treatment: some 20 received Ad26.COV2.S at low or high dose, single or two shots; roughly five received placebo; per-sample allocation not given. Collection of samples fell on day 63 after the first vaccine or placebo injection. Specimen: peripheral blood, collected in a trial of Ad26.COV2.S vaccine versus placebo. Receptors originate from a person aged 18-60 years who received the Ad26.COV2.S COVID-19 vaccine or a placebo.

The chain is built from TRBV5-4 and TRBJ1-3, with no clear D. This CDR3 spans 15 amino acids. Germline lookup yields CDR1 SGHNT and CDR2 YYREEE (reference sequence). V was trimmed by 1 base and J by 0 bases, leaving 8 bases between them. The CDR3 is CASSLTGPSGNTIYF. The CDR3 DNA reads TGTGCCAGCAGCTTGACGGGTCCCTCTGGAAACACCATATATTTT.

This clone was detected only once. V is TRBV19 and J is TRBJ1-1; D ambiguous. The CDR3 sequence is 15 residues long. The germline V gene has CDR1 LNHDA and CDR2 SQIVND (reference sequence). Trimming pared 5 bases from V and 0 bases from J, leaving 13 bases between. CDR3 coding DNA: TGTGCCAGTAGTCGGGTCGGAAACATGAACACTGAAGCTTTCTTT. Translating gives CASSRVGNMNTEAFF.

The J gene is TRBJ1-4, the V gene TRBV7-6, with D unclear. CDR1 SGHVS and CDR2 FNYEAQ come from the germline V gene. V shed 2 bases and J shed 0 bases, with 10 bases lying between them. This CDR3 comprises 16 residues. CDR3 in DNA: TGTGCCAGCAGCTTAAACGGGTTTGCAACTAATGAAAAACTGTTTTTT. Translating it yields CASSLNGFATNEKLFF.

The gene calls are TRBV10-3 and TRBJ2-7, with no clear D. The CDR3 runs to 15 residues. Germline V gives CDR1 ENHRY, CDR2 SYGVKD. V was cut by 0 bases and J by 0 bases, with 9 bases left in between. The CDR3 reads CAISESYGTSYEQYF. The DNA for the CDR3 is TGTGCCATCAGTGAGTCTTATGGCACCTCCTACGAGCAGTACTTC.

This clone was recorded a few times. The chain couples TRBV7-9 to TRBJ2-7; perhaps TRBD2 as D (6 bases). Germline-derived CDR1 and CDR2 are SEHNR and FQNEAQ (reference sequence). The CDR3 runs to 14 residues. Trimming shortened V by 5 bases and J by 2 bases, and 13 bases separated the two germline ends. The CDR3 here is CASSMGGKTYEQYF. As DNA, the CDR3 is TGTGCCAGCAGCATGGGCGGGAAAACCTACGAGCAGTACTTC.